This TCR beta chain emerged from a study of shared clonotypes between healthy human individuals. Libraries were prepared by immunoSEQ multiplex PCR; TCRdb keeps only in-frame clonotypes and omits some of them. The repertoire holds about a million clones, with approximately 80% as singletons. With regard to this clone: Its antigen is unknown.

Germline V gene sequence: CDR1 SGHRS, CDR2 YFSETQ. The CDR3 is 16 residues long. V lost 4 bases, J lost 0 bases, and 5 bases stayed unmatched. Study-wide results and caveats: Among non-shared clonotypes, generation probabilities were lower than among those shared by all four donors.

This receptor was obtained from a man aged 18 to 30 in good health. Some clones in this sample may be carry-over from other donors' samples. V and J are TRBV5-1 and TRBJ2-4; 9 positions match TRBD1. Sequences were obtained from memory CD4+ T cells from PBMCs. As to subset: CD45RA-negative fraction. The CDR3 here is CASSPRTGVAKNIQYF. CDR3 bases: TGCGCCAGCAGCCCAAGGACAGGGGTAGCCAAAAACATTCAGTACTTC. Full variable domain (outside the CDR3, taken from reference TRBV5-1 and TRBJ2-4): KAGVTQTPRYLIKTRGQQVTLSCSPISGHRSVSWYQQTPGQGLQFLFEYFSETQRNKGNFPGRFSGRQFSNSRSEMNVSTLELGDSALYLCASSPRTGVAKNIQYFGAGTRLSVL.